Reported below is one TCR beta chain. This CDR3 is built from 14 residues. Per germline, CDR1 MDHEN and CDR2 SYDVKM. Trimming took 7 bases from V and 6 from J; bases not matched to a gene: 8. TCRdb re-derived calls from the RT-PCR reads in MiXCR, one entry per CDR3 protein. The table has about 680,000 distinct CDR3 sequences, approximately 15% seen once; the top ten hold 3.6%. The J gene is TRBJ2-1, the V gene TRBV28; 8 positions agree with TRBD1. This clonotype was obtained from a female donor in good health, serving as a healthy control. Material: memory CD4+ T cells from blood. CDR3 DNA sequence: TGTGCCAGCACCTTGCCGACAGGGGTCAATGAGCAGTTCTTC. Protein sequence: CASTLPTGVNEQFF.